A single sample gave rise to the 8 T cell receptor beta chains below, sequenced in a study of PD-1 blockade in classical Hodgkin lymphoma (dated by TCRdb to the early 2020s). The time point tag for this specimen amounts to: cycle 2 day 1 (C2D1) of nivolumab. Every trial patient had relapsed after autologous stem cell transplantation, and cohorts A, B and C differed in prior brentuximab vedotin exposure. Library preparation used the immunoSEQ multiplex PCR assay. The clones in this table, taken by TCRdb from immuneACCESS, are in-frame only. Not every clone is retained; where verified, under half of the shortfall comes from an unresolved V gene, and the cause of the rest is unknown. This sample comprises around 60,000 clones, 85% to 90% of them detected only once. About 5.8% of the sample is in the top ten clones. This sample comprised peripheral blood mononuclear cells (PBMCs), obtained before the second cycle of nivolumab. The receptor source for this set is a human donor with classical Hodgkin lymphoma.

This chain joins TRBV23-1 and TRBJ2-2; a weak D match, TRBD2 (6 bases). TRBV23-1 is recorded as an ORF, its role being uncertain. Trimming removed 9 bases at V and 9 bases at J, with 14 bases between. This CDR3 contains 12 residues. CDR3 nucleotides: TGCGCCAGTCGATGGGGGGTGAGGGAGCTGTTTTTT. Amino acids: CASRWGVRELFF.

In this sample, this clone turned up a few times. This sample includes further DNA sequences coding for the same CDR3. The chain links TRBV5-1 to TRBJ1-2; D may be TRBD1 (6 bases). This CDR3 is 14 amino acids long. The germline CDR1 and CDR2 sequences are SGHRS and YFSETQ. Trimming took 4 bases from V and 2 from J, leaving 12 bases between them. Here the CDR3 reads CASSQGQPNYGYTF. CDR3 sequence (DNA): TGCGCCAGCAGCCAAGGACAGCCGAACTATGGCTACACCTTC.

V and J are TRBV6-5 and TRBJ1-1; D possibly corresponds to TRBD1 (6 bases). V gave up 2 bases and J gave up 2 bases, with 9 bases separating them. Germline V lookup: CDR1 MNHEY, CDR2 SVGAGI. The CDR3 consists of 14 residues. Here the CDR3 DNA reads TGTGCCAGCAGTTACGGGGGGCTCAACACTGAAGCTTTCTTT. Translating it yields CASSYGGLNTEAFF.

CDR3 DNA: TGCGCCAGCAGCTTGGAACAGTTAAGAGGATCACCCCTCCACTTT. Translating gives CASSLEQLRGSPLHF. The chain uses TRBV5-1 and TRBJ1-6, with D unclear. CDR1 SGHRS and CDR2 YFSETQ come from the germline V gene. This CDR3 has 15 amino acids. V was clipped by 0 bases and J by 10 bases, with 14 bases between them.

CDR3 protein: CASRGLAGGWVTDTQYF. CDR3 bases: TGTGCCAGCAGAGGACTAGCGGGGGGGTGGGTAACAGATACGCAGTATTTT. The gene calls are TRBV27 and TRBJ2-3; TRBD2 matches at 15 bases. From germline, CDR1 is MNHEY and CDR2 SMNVEV (reference sequence). The length of the CDR3 is 17 residues. Unmatched junction bases numbered 7, after V lost 6 bases and J lost 3 bases.

The CDR3: CASGASEDYGYTF. For the CDR3, the DNA is TGTGCCAGCGGGGCATCGGAGGACTATGGCTACACCTTC. This chain uses TRBV6-6 with TRBJ1-2; D possibly corresponds to TRBD1 (5 bases). V was pared by 8 bases and J by 3 bases, with 13 bases between. This CDR3 is 13 amino acids long. Germline V gene lookup returns CDR1 MNHNY and CDR2 SVGAGI (reference sequence).

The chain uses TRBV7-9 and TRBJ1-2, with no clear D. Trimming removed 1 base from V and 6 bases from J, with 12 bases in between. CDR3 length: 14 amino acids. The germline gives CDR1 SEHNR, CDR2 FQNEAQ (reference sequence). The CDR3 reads CASSLEPVGNGYTF. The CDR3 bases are TGTGCCAGCAGCTTAGAGCCCGTGGGGAATGGCTACACCTTC.

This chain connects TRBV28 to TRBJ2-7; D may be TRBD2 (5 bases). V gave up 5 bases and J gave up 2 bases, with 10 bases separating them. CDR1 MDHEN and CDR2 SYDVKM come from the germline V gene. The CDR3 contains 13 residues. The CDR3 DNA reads TGTGCCAGCAGTCTTACCGGGACCTACGAGCAGTACTTC. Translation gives CASSLTGTYEQYF.